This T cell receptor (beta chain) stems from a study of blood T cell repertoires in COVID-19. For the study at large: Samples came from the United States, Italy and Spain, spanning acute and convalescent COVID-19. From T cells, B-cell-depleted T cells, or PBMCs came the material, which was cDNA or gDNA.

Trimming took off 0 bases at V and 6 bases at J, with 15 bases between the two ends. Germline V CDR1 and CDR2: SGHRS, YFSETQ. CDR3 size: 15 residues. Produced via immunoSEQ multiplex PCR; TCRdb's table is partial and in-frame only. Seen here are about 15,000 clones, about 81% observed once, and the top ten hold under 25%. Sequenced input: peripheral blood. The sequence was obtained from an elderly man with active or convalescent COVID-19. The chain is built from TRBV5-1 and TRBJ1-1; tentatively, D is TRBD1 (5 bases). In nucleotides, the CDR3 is TGCGCCAGCAGCTTGGCCGCGTCTAGGGGCGCTGAAGCTTTCTTT. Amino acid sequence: CASSLAASRGAEAFF.